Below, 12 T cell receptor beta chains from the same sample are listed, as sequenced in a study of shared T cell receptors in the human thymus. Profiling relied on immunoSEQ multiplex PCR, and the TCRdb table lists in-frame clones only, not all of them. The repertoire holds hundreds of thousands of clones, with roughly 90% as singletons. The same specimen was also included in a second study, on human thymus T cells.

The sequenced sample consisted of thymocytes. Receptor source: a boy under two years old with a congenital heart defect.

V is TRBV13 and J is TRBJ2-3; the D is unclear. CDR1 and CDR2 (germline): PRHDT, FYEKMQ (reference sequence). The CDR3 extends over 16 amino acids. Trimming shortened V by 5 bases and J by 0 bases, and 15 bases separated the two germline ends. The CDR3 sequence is CASSPYLEASTDTQYF. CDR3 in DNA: TGTGCCAGCAGCCCGTACTTAGAGGCTAGCACAGATACGCAGTATTTT.

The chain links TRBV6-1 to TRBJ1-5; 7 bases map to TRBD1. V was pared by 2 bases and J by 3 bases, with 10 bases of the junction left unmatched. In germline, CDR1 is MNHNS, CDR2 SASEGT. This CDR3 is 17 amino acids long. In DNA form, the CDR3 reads TGTGCCAGCAGTGAACGCTACAGGGGCCCCTCCAATCAGCCCCAGCATTTT. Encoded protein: CASSERYRGPSNQPQHF.

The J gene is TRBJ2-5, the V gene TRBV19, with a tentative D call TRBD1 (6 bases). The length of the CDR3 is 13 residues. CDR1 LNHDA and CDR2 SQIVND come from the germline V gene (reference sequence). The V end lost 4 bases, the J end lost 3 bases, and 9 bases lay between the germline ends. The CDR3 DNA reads TGTGCCAGTAGTACCGAGGGGGAAGAGACCCAGTACTTC. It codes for CASSTEGEETQYF.

The CDR3 loop reads CASSRRLRLAGEQYF. In DNA, the CDR3 is TGTGCCAGCAGCCGACGACTAAGGCTAGCGGGGGAGCAGTACTTC. The rearrangement uses TRBV4-2 and TRBJ2-5; 10 bases agree with TRBD2. Germline CDR1 is LGHNA and CDR2 is YNFKEQ. V shed 4 bases, J shed 11 bases, and the junction held 13 bases outside the gene matches. The CDR3 totals 15 residues.

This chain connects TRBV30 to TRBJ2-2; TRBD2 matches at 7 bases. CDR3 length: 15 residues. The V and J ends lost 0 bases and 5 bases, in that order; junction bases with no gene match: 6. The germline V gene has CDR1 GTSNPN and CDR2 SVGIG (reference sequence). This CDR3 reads CAWSVRGGRTGELFF. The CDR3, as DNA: TGTGCCTGGAGTGTTAGGGGAGGGCGGACCGGGGAGCTGTTTTTT.

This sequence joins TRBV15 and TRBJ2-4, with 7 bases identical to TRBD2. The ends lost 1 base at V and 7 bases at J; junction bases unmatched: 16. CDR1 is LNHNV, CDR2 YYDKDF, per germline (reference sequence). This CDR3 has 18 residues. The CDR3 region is CATSRGPLAEHPGNIQYF. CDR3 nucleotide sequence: TGTGCCACCAGCAGAGGACCGCTAGCGGAGCACCCTGGGAACATTCAGTACTTC.

In DNA, the CDR3 is TGCGCCAGCAGCCCCGACAGGGGATATCAGCCCCAGCATTTT. It is translated as CASSPDRGYQPQHF. The chain has TRBV4-3 and TRBJ1-5; 8 bases are a match to TRBD1. CDR3 length: 14 residues. Germline values: CDR1 LGHNA, CDR2 YSLEER. Trimming at V came to 4 bases and at J to 5 bases, leaving 4 bases not matched to a gene.

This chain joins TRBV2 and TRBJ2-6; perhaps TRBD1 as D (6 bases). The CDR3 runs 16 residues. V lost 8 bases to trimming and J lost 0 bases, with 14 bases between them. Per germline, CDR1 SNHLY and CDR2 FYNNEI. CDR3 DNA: TGTGCCAGCGTGCGACAGGCCAGCTCTGGGGCCAACGTCCTGACTTTC. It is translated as CASVRQASSGANVLTF. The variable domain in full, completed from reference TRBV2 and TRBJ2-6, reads EPEVTQTPSHQVTQMGQEVILRCVPISNHLYFYWYRQILGQKVEFLVSFYNNEISEKSEIFDDQFSVERPDGSNFTLKIRSTKLEDSAMYFCASVRQASSGANVLTFGAGSRLTVL.

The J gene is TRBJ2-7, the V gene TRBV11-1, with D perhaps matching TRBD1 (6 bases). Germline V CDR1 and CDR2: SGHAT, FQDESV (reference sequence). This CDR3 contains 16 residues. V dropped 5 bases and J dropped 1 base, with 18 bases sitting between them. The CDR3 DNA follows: TGTGCCAGCAGCCACAAAGGACAGCAACCATCCTACGAGCAGTACTTC. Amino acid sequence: CASSHKGQQPSYEQYF.

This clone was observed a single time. The CDR3 is CASAGLAYNEQFF. The CDR3, as DNA: TGTGCCAGCGCGGGACTAGCGTATAATGAGCAGTTCTTC. The chain links TRBV11-3 to TRBJ2-1; 10 bases fit TRBD2. After removal of 8 bases from V and 7 bases from J, the junction contained 5 bases not matched to a gene. Germline V gene sequence: CDR1 SGHNT, CDR2 YENEEA. This CDR3 has 13 amino acids.

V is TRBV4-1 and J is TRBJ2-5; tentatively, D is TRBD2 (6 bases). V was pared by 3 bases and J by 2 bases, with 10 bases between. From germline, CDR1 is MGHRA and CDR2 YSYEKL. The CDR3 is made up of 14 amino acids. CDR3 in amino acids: CASSHGDLQETQYF. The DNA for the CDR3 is TGCGCCAGCAGCCACGGGGACTTGCAAGAGACCCAGTACTTC.

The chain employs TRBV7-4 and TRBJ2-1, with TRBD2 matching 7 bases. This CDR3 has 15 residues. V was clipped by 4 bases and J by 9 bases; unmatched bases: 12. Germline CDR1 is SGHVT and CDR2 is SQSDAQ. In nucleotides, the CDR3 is TGTGCCAGCAGCTCGACGAGGACTAGGAGGCGTGAGCAGTTCTTC. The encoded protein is CASSSTRTRRREQFF.